These T cell receptor beta chains were read from a single sample in a study of OX40 agonist ivuxolimab in advanced cancers. Clones were sequenced by immunoSEQ multiplex PCR, and TCRdb holds only the in-frame ones, with some missing. This sample carries about 110,000 clones, 75% to 95% of them seen once, and the ten largest clones take about 1.2%. Specimen: CD4+ or CD8+ T cells sorted from blood, collected in a trial of the OX40 agonist ivuxolimab. Receptors originate from an adult with an advanced solid tumor such as melanoma, head and neck, liver or kidney cancer. The CDR3 runs from the conserved cysteine through the conserved F or W. A D gene is named only where the DNA matches it firmly. Some rows have no size entry. The others give once, few or many, or a class for an expanded clone.

TRBV5-1	TRBJ2-2	-	-	16	CASSLDRSGNTGELFF	TGCGCCAGCAGCTTGGACAGGTCGGGTAACACCGGGGAGCTGTTTTTT
TRBV21-1	TRBJ2-5	-	-	15	CASSKGERHQETQYF	TGTGCCAGCAGCAAGGGGGAACGCCACCAAGAGACCCAGTACTTC
TRBV12-5	TRBJ2-1	-	TRBD2	21	CASGLVPANLAGGPSYNEQFF	TGTGCTAGTGGTTTGGTACCCGCAAACCTAGCGGGAGGGCCTTCCTACAATGAGCAGTTCTTC
TRBV29-1	TRBJ2-7	-	-	15	CSVGSRSSRGGEQYF	TGCAGCGTTGGTAGCCGATCGAGTAGGGGCGGCGAGCAGTACTTC
TRBV5-1	TRBJ2-1	-	-	13	CASTTRGGDEQFF	TGCGCCAGCACTACCCGGGGTGGGGATGAGCAGTTCTTC
TRBV5-4	TRBJ1-2	-	-	14	CASSFRGGGRGYTF	TGTGCCAGCAGCTTTCGGGGTGGGGGCAGAGGCTACACCTTC
TRBV7-2	TRBJ2-1	-	TRBD2	16	CASSLAGTTIDNEQFF	TGTGCCAGCAGCTTAGCGGGGACTACCATAGACAATGAGCAGTTCTTC
TRBV18	TRBJ1-2	-	-	15	CASSPLKGGWDGYTF	TGTGCCAGCTCACCACTGAAAGGGGGTTGGGATGGCTACACCTTC
TRBV25-1	TRBJ2-7	-	-	12	CATGTVPYEQYF	TGTGCCACAGGAACGGTGCCCTACGAGCAGTACTTC
TRBV5-1	TRBJ2-7	-	TRBD2	17	CASSPGTSGRAGVEQYF	TGCGCCAGCAGCCCCGGGACTAGCGGGAGGGCAGGAGTCGAGCAGTACTTC
TRBV2	TRBJ1-3	-	-	14	CATQYAGSGNTIYF	TGTGCCACTCAATATGCGGGGTCTGGAAACACCATATATTTT
TRBV29-1	TRBJ2-7	-	-	15	CSVEGGDREVYEQYF	TGCAGCGTTGAAGGAGGAGACAGGGAGGTCTACGAGCAGTACTTC
TRBV28	TRBJ1-2	-	-	12	CASSFRNYGYTF	TGTGCCAGCAGTTTCAGGAACTATGGCTACACCTTC
TRBV7-2	TRBJ2-1	few	-	12	CASTLSGNEQFF	TGTGCCAGCACCCTCTCGGGCAATGAGCAGTTCTTC
TRBV7-3	TRBJ1-1	-	-	14	CASSLTAGNTEAFF	TGTGCCAGCAGCTTAACGGCGGGGAACACTGAAGCTTTCTTT
TRBV6-6	TRBJ2-7	once	TRBD1	12	CASGDRVYEQYF	TGTGCCAGCGGAGACAGGGTCTACGAGCAGTACTTC
TRBV2	TRBJ2-7	-	TRBD1	13	CASRRDRGHEQYF	TGTGCCAGCAGGCGGGACAGGGGCCACGAGCAGTACTTC
TRBV19	TRBJ1-1	-	TRBD1	16	CASSLLGQQGNTEAFF	TGTGCCAGTAGCCTATTGGGACAGCAAGGGAACACTGAAGCTTTCTTT
TRBV6-1	TRBJ1-5	-	TRBD1	15	CASKSTTGGDQPQHF	TGTGCCAGCAAGAGCACAACAGGGGGCGACCAGCCCCAGCATTTT
TRBV28	TRBJ1-2	-	TRBD1	15	CASSSLRAGGNGYTF	TGTGCCAGCAGTTCTTTGAGGGCAGGGGGAAATGGCTACACCTTC
TRBV2	TRBJ1-5	-	-	16	CASSLYAREPPKPQHF	TGTGCCAGCAGTTTGTACGCCCGCGAGCCCCCAAAGCCCCAGCATTTT
TRBV11-3	TRBJ2-1	once	-	16	CASSRGGSGSYNEQFF	TGTGCCAGCAGCCGCGGAGGGTCGGGCTCCTACAATGAGCAGTTCTTC
TRBV15	TRBJ2-5	-	TRBD2	15	CATSRDQRGQETQYF	TGTGCCACCAGCAGAGACCAGCGGGGCCAAGAGACCCAGTACTTC
TRBV18	TRBJ1-1	-	-	13	CASSLREGTEAFF	TGTGCCAGCTCACTACGGGAAGGGACTGAAGCTTTCTTT
TRBV18	TRBJ2-7	few	-	14	CASSPNTTGYEQYF	TGTGCCAGCTCACCAAACACCACCGGCTACGAGCAGTACTTC
TRBV9	TRBJ2-1	-	-	16	CASSIAQGSSYNEQFF	TGTGCCAGCAGCATCGCCCAGGGGAGCTCCTACAATGAGCAGTTCTTC
TRBV6-6	TRBJ1-2	-	TRBD1	15	CASSYTLQGNYGYTF	TGTGCCAGCAGTTACACGTTACAGGGGAACTATGGCTACACCTTC
TRBV27	TRBJ1-1	-	TRBD1	15	CASSLLQGRVTEAFF	TGTGCCAGCAGTTTATTACAGGGGAGGGTGACTGAAGCTTTCTTT
TRBV5-1	TRBJ2-7	-	TRBD2	15	CASSSLSGTSYEQYF	TGCGCCAGCAGCTCCCTTAGCGGGACGTCCTACGAGCAGTACTTC
TRBV19	TRBJ1-1	-	-	13	CASSTGLNTEAFF	TGTGCCAGTTCTACAGGGTTGAACACTGAAGCTTTCTTT
TRBV28	TRBJ2-7	-	TRBD1	18	CASRGRNYGRDRGYEQYF	TGTGCCAGCAGGGGTAGGAATTACGGCCGGGACAGGGGTTACGAGCAGTACTTC
TRBV2	TRBJ2-7	-	-	14	CASSPGTSFYEQYF	TGTGCCAGCAGTCCCGGGACATCCTTTTACGAGCAGTACTTC
TRBV2	TRBJ2-7	-	-	14	CASSEGAWNYEQYF	TGTGCCAGCAGTGAAGGCGCGTGGAACTACGAGCAGTACTTC
TRBV30	TRBJ1-2	-	TRBD1	10	CACRGGGYTF	TGTGCCTGCAGGGGGGGAGGCTACACCTTC
TRBV7-9	TRBJ2-7	once	-	14	CASRSTRGSYEQYF	TGTGCCAGCAGATCGACTAGGGGTTCCTACGAGCAGTACTTC
TRBV5-1	TRBJ1-1	-	-	14	CASYQATMNTEAFF	TGCGCCAGCTATCAGGCGACGATGAACACTGAAGCTTTCTTT
TRBV18	TRBJ1-1	-	-	15	CASSPPAYPFAEAFF	TGTGCCAGCTCACCACCAGCCTACCCTTTTGCAGAAGCTTTCTTT
TRBV30	TRBJ2-3	-	-	12	CAWSSGTDTQYF	TGTGCCTGGAGCTCCGGCACAGATACGCAGTATTTT
TRBV5-4	TRBJ1-1	-	-	15	CASSLAPTVNTEAFF	TGTGCCAGCAGCTTGGCCCCGACAGTGAACACTGAAGCTTTCTTT
TRBV5-1	TRBJ2-2	-	-	18	CASSLDSLSYLNTGELFF	TGCGCCAGCAGCTTGGACAGTCTTTCATATTTGAACACCGGGGAGCTGTTTTTT
TRBV11-2	TRBJ2-1	-	-	16	CASSLTGHALYNEQFF	TGTGCCAGCAGCTTAACAGGACACGCTCTATACAATGAGCAGTTCTTC
TRBV5-1	TRBJ2-2	-	-	15	CASSLGLVSTGELFF	TGCGCCAGCAGCCTGGGTCTAGTTTCCACCGGGGAGCTGTTTTTT
TRBV28	TRBJ1-1	-	TRBD1	14	CASNLSGGNTEAFF	TGTGCCAGCAACTTATCAGGGGGGAACACTGAAGCTTTCTTT
TRBV5-6	TRBJ2-7	-	TRBD1	12	CASGQATLEQYF	TGTGCCAGCGGACAGGCTACCCTCGAGCAGTACTTC
TRBV7-2	TRBJ2-4	-	TRBD2	15	CASSLVPSGSDIQYF	TGTGCCAGCAGCTTAGTCCCAAGCGGGAGTGACATTCAGTACTTC
TRBV5-4	TRBJ2-1	-	TRBD2	15	CASSWTSDSYNEQFF	TGTGCCAGCAGCTGGACTAGCGACTCCTACAATGAGCAGTTCTTC
TRBV6-5	TRBJ1-2	-	-	15	CASSYLSQPNYGYTF	TGTGCCAGCAGTTACTTGAGTCAACCTAACTATGGCTACACCTTC
TRBV5-1	TRBJ2-1	-	TRBD1	15	CASSLRQGSYNEQFF	TGCGCCAGCAGCTTGAGACAGGGATCCTACAATGAGCAGTTCTTC
TRBV12-5	TRBJ2-7	-	-	13	CASGSRDTYEQYF	TGTGCTAGTGGTTCCCGGGACACCTACGAGCAGTACTTC
TRBV5-1	TRBJ2-3	-	TRBD2	16	CASSLEGLAGSDTQYF	TGCGCCAGCAGCTTGGAGGGACTAGCAGGATCCGATACGCAGTATTTT
TRBV6-4	TRBJ1-2	-	-	14	CASISGTKGDGYTF	TGTGCCAGCATCTCAGGGACAAAAGGAGATGGCTACACCTTC
TRBV7-6	TRBJ1-5	-	-	16	CASSPGTGGSNQPQHF	TGTGCCAGCAGCCCAGGAACCGGAGGGAGCAATCAGCCCCAGCATTTT
TRBV7-3	TRBJ2-3	-	TRBD2	16	CASSSSSGTLTDTQYF	TGTGCCAGCAGCTCCTCGAGCGGGACCCTCACAGATACGCAGTATTTT
TRBV27	TRBJ2-3	-	-	14	CASSPMGAGDTQYF	TGTGCCAGCAGTCCCATGGGGGCTGGAGATACGCAGTATTTT
TRBV28	TRBJ2-5	-	TRBD2	17	CASSLFVAGGIQETQYF	TGTGCCAGCAGTTTATTTGTAGCGGGAGGGATCCAAGAGACCCAGTACTTC
TRBV7-9	TRBJ2-1	once	TRBD2	16	CASSIPTSGSGNEQFF	TGTGCCAGCAGCATCCCGACTAGCGGGAGTGGCAATGAGCAGTTCTTC
TRBV7-9	TRBJ2-1	-	TRBD2	15	CASTRPGLALNEQFF	TGTGCCAGCACTCGACCGGGACTAGCTTTGAATGAGCAGTTCTTC
TRBV6-5	TRBJ1-3	-	-	15	CASSPPARSGNTIYF	TGTGCCAGCAGTCCCCCAGCGCGCTCTGGAAACACCATATATTTT
TRBV7-2	TRBJ1-5	-	-	11	CASTGYQPQHF	TGTGCCAGCACCGGGTATCAGCCCCAGCATTTT